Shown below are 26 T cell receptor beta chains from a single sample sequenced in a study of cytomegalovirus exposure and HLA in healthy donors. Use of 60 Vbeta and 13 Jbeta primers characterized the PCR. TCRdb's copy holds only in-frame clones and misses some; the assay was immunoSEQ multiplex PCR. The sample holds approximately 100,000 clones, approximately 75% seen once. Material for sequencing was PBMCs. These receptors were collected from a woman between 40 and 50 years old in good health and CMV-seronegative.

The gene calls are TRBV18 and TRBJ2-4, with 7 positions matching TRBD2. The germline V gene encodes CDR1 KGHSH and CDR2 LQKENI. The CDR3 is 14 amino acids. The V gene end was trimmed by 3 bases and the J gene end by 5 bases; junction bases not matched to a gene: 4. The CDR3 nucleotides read TGTGCCAGCTCACCGAATGGACTAGAAAACATTCAGTACTTC. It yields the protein CASSPNGLENIQYF.

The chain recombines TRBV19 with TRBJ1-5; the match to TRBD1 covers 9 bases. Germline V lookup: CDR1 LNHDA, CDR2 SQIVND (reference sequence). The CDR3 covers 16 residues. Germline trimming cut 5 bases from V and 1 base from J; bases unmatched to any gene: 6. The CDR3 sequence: CASSYRQGGSNQPQHF. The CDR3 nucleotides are TGTGCCAGTAGTTACCGACAGGGGGGAAGCAATCAGCCCCAGCATTTT.

CDR3 loop: CASSVTRKRADTQYF. The CDR3 DNA reads as TGTGCCAGCAGTGTTACTAGGAAGCGAGCAGATACGCAGTATTTT. This chain connects TRBV27 to TRBJ2-3, with a possible D match to TRBD2 (5 bases). The CDR3 has 15 amino acids. V was cut by 5 bases and J by 4 bases, with 16 bases left in between. Germline-derived CDR1 and CDR2 are MNHEY and SMNVEV (reference sequence).

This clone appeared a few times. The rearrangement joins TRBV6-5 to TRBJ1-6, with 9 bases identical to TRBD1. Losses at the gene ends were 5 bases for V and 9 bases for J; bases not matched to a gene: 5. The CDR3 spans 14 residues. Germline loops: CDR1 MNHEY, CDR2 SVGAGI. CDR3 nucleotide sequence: TGTGCCAGCAGTCAACCGGGACAGGGTTCACCCCTCCACTTT. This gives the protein CASSQPGQGSPLHF.

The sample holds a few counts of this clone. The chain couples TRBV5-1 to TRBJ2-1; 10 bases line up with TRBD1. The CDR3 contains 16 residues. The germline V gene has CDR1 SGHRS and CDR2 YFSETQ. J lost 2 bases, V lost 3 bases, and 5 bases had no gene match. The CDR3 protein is CASSSVDRGAYNEQFF. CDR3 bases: TGCGCCAGCAGCTCGGTGGACAGGGGGGCCTACAATGAGCAGTTCTTC. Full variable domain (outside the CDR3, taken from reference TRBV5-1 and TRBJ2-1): KAGVTQTPRYLIKTRGQQVTLSCSPISGHRSVSWYQQTPGQGLQFLFEYFSETQRNKGNFPGRFSGRQFSNSRSEMNVSTLELGDSALYLCASSSVDRGAYNEQFFGPGTRLTVL.

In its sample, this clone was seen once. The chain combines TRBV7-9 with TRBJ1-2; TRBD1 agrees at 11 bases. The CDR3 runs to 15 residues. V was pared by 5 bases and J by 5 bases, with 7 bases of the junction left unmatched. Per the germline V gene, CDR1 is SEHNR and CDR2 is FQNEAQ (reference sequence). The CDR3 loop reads CASSRDGTGGYGYTF. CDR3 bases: TGTGCCAGCAGCCGAGACGGGACAGGGGGTTATGGCTACACCTTC.

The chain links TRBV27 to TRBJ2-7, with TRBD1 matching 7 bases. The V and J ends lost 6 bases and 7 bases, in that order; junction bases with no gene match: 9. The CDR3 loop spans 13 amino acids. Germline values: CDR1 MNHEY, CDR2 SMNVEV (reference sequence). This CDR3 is CASRPGTVGEQYF. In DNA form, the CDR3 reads TGTGCCAGCAGGCCGGGGACAGTCGGGGAGCAGTACTTC.

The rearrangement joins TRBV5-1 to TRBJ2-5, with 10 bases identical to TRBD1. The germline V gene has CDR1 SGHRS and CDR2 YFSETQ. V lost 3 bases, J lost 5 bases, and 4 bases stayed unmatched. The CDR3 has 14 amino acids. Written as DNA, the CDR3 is TGCGCCAGCAGCTCTCGGACAGGGGGGGAGACCCAGTACTTC. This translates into CASSSRTGGETQYF.

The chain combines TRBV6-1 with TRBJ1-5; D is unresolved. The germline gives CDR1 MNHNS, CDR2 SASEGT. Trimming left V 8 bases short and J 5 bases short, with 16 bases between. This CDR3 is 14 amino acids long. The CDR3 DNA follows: TGTGCCAGCGCAAGGCTCCAGGAGGATCAGCCCCAGCATTTT. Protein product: CASARLQEDQPQHF.

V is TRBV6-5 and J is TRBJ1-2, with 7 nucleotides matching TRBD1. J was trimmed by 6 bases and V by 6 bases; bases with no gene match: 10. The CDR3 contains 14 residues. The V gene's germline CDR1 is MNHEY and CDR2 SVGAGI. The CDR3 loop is CASSLQGRRHGYTF. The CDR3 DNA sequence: TGTGCCAGCAGCCTACAGGGGAGGAGACATGGCTACACCTTC.

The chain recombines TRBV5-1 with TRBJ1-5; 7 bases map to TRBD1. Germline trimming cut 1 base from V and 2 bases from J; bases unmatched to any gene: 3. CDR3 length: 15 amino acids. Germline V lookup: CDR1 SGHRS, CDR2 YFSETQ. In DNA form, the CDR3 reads TGCGCCAGCAGCTTGAGAGGGGGCGGCAATCAGCCCCAGCATTTT. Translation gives CASSLRGGGNQPQHF.

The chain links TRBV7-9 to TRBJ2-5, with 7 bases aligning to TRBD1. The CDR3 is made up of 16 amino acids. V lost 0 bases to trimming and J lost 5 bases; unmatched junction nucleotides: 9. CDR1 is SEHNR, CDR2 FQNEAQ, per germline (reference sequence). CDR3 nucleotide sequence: TGTGCCAGCAGCTTAGCTTTAGGGGGCGGTTTTGAGACCCAGTACTTC. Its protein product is CASSLALGGGFETQYF. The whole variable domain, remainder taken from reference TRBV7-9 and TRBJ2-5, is DTGVSQNPRHKITKRGQNVTFRCDPISEHNRLYWYRQTLGQGPEFLTYFQNEAQLEKSRLLSDRFSAERPKGSFSTLEIQRTEQGDSAMYLCASSLALGGGFETQYFGPGTRLLVL.

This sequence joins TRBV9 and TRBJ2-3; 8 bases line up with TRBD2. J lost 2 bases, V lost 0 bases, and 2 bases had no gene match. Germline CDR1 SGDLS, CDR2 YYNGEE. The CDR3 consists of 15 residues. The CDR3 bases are TGTGCCAGCAGCGTAGCGGGGGGGCTCACAGATACGCAGTATTTT. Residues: CASSVAGGLTDTQYF.

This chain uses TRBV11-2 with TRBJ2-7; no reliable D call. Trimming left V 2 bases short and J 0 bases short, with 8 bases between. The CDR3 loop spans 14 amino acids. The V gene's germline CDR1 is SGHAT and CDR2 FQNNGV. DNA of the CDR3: TGTGCCAGCAGCTTATTTAGGAGCTCCTACGAGCAGTACTTC. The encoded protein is CASSLFRSSYEQYF.

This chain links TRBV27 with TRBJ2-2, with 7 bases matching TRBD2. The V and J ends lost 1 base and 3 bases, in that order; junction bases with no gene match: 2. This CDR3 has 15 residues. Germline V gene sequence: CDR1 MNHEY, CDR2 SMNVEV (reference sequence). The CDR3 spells CASSLFRGDTGELFF. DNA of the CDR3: TGTGCCAGCAGTTTATTTCGGGGGGACACCGGGGAGCTGTTTTTT.

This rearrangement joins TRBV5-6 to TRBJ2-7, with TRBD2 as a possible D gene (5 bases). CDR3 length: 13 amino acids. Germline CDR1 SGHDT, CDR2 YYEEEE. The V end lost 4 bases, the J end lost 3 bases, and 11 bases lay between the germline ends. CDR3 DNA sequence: TGTGCCAGCAGCCCGCCCCGGGGCTACGAGCAGTACTTC. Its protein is CASSPPRGYEQYF.

CDR3 bases: TGCAGTGCTACAGGGGGGTACGAGCAGTACTTC. Translated: CSATGGYEQYF. V and J are TRBV20-1 and TRBJ2-7; D possibly corresponds to TRBD1 (7 bases). Per germline, CDR1 DFQATT and CDR2 SNEGSKA (reference sequence). The ends were cut back, 4 bases at V and 4 bases at J, with 8 bases in the middle. This CDR3 comprises 11 residues.

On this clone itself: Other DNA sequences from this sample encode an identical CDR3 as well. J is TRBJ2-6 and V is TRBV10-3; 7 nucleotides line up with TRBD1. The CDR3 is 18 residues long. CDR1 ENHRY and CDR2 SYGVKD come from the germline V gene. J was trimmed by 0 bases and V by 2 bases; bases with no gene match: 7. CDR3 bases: TGTGCCATCAGTGAGCCGGACAGGATGGGCTCTGGGGCCAACGTCCTGACTTTC. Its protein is CAISEPDRMGSGANVLTF.

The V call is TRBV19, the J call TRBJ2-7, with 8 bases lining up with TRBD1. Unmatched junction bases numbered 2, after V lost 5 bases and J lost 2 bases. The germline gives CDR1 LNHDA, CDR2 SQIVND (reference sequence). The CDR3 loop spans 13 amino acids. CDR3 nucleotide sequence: TGTGCCAGTAGTGGGACAGGTCCCTACGAGCAGTACTTC. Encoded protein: CASSGTGPYEQYF.

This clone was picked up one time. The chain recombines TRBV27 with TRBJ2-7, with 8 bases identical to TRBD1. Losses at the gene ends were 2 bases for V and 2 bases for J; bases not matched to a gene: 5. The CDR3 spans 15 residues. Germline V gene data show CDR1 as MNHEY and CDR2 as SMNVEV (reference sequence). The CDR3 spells CASSLEPGQAYEQYF. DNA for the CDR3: TGTGCCAGCAGTTTAGAGCCGGGACAGGCCTACGAGCAGTACTTC.

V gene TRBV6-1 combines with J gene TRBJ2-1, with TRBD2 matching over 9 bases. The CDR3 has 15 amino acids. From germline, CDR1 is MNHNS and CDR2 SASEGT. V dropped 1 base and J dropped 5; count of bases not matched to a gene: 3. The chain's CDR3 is CASSEVAGDDNEQFF. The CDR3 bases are TGTGCCAGCAGTGAAGTAGCGGGAGACGACAATGAGCAGTTCTTC.

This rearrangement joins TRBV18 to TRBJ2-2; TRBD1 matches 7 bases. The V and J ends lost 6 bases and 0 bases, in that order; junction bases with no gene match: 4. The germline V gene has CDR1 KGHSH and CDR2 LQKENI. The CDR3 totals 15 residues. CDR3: CASSPDRPNTGELFF. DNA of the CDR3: TGTGCCAGCTCGCCGGACAGGCCGAACACCGGGGAGCTGTTTTTT.

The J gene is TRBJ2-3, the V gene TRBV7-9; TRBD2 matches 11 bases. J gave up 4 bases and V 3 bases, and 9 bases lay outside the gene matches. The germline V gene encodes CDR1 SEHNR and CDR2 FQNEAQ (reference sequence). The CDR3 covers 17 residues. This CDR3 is CASSFDIAGGPSDTQYF. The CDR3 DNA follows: TGTGCCAGCAGCTTCGACATAGCGGGAGGGCCCTCAGATACGCAGTATTTT.

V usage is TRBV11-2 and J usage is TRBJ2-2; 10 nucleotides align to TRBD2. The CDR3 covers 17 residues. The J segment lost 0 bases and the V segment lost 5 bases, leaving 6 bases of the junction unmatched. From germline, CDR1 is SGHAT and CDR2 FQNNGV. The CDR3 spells CASSLFSGRTNTGELFF. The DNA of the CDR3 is TGTGCCAGCAGCCTGTTTAGCGGGAGGACGAACACCGGGGAGCTGTTTTTT.

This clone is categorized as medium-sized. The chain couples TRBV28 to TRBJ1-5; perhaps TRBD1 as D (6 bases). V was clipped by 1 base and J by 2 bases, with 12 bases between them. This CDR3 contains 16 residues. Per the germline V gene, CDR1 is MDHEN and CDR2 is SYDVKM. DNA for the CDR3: TGTGCCAGCAGTTTATCCTCGGCAGGGGGCAATCAGCCCCAGCATTTT. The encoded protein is CASSLSSAGGNQPQHF.

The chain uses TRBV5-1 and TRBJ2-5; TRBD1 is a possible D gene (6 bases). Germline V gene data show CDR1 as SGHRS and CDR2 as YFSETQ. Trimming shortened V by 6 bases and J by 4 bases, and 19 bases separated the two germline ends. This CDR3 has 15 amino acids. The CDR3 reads CASTLQQGSGETQYF. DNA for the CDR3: TGCGCCAGCACTCTTCAACAGGGTTCCGGAGAGACCCAGTACTTC.